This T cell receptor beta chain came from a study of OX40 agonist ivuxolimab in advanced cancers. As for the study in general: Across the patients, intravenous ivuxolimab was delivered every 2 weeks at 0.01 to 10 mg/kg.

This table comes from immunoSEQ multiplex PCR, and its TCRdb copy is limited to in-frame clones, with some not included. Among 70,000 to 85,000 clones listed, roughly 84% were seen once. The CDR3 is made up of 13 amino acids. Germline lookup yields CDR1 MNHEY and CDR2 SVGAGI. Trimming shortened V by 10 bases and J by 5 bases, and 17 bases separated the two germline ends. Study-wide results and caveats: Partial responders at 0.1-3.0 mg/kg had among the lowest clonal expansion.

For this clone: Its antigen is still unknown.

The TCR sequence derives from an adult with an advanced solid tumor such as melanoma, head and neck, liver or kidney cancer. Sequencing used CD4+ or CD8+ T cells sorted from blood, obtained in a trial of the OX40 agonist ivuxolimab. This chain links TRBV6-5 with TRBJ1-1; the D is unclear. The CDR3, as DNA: TGTGCCACCCTGGAGGTTCAGAGAACTGAAGCTTTCTTT. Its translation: CATLEVQRTEAFF.